This TCR beta chain comes out of a study of T cells in Graves' hyperthyroidism and ophthalmopathy. On the study more broadly: Sampling of peripheral blood happened at initial diagnosis, prior to any treatment.

CDR1 MDHEN and CDR2 SYDVKM come from the germline V gene. Trimming cost V 1 base and J 6 bases, with 7 bases left between them. This CDR3 is built from 12 residues. Patients with ophthalmopathy all had a Clinical Activity Score of at least 3, a NOSPECS grade of at least 4 and duration under 3 months. RNA transcripts gave rise to amplified TCR beta CDR3 regions. With the HTBI primer set, the TCR CDR3 went through a first round of RT-PCR. TCRdb called the multiplex PCR reads again in MiXCR, with one record for every CDR3 protein. The sample records about 250,000 distinct CDR3 sequences, about 20% being singletons. This clonotype turned up a few times. The antigen is unknown. Whole-study findings and limits: Stable hyperthyroidism and ophthalmopathy were separated using 13 V-J signatures. Blood samples included most of the expanded thyroid clonotypes exceeding 0.001.

The specimen sequenced was blood. This sequence originates from a man younger than 40 with Graves' ophthalmopathy. The chain uses TRBV28 and TRBJ2-7; D call uncertain. The CDR3 region is CASSLLSREQYF. CDR3 sequence (DNA): TGTGCCAGCAGTTTATTATCCCGCGAGCAGTACTTC.